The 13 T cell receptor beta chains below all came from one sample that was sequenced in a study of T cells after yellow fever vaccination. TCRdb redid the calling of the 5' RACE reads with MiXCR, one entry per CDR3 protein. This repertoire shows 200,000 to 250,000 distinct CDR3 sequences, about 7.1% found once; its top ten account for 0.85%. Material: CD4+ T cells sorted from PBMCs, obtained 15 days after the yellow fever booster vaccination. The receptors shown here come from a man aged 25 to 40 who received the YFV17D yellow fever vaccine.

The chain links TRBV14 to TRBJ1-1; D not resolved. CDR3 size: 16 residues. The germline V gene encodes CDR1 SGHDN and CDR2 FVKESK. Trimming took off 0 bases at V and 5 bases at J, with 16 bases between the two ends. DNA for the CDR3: TGTGCCAGCAGCCAAGATGGCGCGACCCCCCGAACTGAAGCTTTCTTT. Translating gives CASSQDGATPRTEAFF.

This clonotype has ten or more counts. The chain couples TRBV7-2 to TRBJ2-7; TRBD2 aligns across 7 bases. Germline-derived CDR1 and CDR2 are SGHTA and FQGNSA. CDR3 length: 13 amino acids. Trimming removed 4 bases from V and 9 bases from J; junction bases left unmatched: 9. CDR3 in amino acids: CASSSERTSRQYF. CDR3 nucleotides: TGTGCCAGCAGCTCCGAGCGGACTAGTCGGCAGTACTTC.

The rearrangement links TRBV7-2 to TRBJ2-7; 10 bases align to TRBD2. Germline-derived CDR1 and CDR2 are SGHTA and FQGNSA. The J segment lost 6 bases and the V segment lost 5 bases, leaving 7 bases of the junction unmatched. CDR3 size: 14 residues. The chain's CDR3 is CASSLLAGVAEQYF. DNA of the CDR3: TGTGCCAGCAGCCTGCTAGCGGGAGTCGCCGAGCAGTACTTC.

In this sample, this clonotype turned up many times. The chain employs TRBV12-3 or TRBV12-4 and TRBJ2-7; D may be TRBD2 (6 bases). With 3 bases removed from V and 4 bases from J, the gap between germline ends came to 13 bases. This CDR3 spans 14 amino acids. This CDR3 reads CASSFGEAGYEQYF. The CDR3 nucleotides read TGTGCCAGCAGTTTCGGGGAGGCGGGATACGAGCAGTACTTC.

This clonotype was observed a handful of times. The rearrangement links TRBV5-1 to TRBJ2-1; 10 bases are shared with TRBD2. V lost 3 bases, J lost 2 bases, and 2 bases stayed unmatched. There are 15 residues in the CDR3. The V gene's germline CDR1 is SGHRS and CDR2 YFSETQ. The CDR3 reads CASSWTSGTYNEQFF. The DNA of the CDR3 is TGCGCCAGCAGCTGGACTAGCGGAACCTACAATGAGCAGTTCTTC.

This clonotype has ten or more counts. The CDR3 DNA reads TGTGCCAGCAGCCAAATGGGGAGGTGCTATTTT. It encodes CASSQMGRCYF. This chain connects TRBV3-1 to TRBJ2-3; D may be TRBD2 (6 bases). CDR3 length: 11 amino acids. Trimming left V 2 bases short and J 15 bases short, with 12 bases between. Looked up from germline, CDR1 is LGHDT and CDR2 is YNNKEL (reference sequence).

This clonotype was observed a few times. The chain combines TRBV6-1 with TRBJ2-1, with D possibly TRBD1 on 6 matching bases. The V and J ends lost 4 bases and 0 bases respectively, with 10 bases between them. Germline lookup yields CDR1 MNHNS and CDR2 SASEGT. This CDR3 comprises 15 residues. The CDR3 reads CASSVRTDSYNEQFF. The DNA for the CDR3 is TGTGCCAGCAGTGTTAGGACAGACTCCTACAATGAGCAGTTCTTC.

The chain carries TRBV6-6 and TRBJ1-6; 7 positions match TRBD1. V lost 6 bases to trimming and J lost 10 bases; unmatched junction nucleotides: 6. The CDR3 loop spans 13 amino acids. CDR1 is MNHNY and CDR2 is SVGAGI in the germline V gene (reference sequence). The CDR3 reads CASRVTGESPLHF. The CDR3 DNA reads TGTGCCAGCAGGGTCACAGGGGAATCACCCCTCCACTTT.

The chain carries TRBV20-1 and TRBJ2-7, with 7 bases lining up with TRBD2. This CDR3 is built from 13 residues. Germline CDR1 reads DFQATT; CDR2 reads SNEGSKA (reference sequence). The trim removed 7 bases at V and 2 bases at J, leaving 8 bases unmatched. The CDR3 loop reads CSGIVGGTYEQYF. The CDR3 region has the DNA TGCAGTGGTATCGTCGGGGGGACCTACGAGCAGTACTTC.

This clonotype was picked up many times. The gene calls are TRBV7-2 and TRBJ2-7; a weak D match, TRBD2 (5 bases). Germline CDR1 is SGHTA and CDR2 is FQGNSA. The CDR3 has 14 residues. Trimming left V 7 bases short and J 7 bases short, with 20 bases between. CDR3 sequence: CASTTTSAGGEQYF. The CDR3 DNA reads TGTGCCAGCACCACGACGAGCGCGGGCGGGGAGCAGTACTTC.

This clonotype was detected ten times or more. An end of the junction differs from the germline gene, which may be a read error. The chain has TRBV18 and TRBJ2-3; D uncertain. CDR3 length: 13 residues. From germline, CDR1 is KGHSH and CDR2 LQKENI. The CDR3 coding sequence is TGCGCCAGCAGCCCCTCCGTCACAGATACGCAGTATTTT. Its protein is CASSPSVTDTQYF.

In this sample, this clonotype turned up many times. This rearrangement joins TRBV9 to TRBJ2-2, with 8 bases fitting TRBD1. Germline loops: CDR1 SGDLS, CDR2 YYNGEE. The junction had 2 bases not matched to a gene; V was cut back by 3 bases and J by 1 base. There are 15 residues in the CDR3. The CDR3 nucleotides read TGTGCCAGCAGCGGACAGGGGCAGAACACCGGGGAGCTGTTTTTT. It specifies CASSGQGQNTGELFF.

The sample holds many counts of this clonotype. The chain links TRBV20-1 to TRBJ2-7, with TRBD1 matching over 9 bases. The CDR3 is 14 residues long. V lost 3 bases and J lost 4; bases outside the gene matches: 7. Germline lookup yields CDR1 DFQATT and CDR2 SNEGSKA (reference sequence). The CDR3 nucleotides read TGCAGTGCTAGCAAATGGGACAGGGCTTACGAGCAGTACTTC. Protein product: CSASKWDRAYEQYF.